The sequence of this T cell receptor beta chain was determined in a study of vaccination and CD4 T cells after COVID-19. In the study overall: The peptides that stimulated the cells were overlapping spike peptides from SARS-CoV-2, HCoV-NL63, HCoV-OC43 and HCoV-229E. The study, taken as a whole, reports: The median SARS-CoV-2-reactive clonotype number increased from about 20 to 38, without statistical significance.

The V segment lost 10 bases and the J segment 0 bases; nucleotides outside the gene matches: 8. This CDR3 has 14 amino acids. Per germline, CDR1 SNHLY and CDR2 FYNNEI. This clonotype was seen a single time. Antigen specificity is unknown. Noted treatment: approximately 11-day PBMC culture with coronavirus spike peptide pools or control peptides (ViraFEST assay). ViraFEST used peptide pools to expand antigen-specific T cells before TCR sequencing. Sequence data for DNA of cultured CD4+ T cells were generated by the Oncomine TCR Beta short-read assay. MiXCR, applied by TCRdb to the PCR reads, yields one record per CDR3 protein. The profile covers some 23,000 distinct CDR3 sequences, with around two fifths appearing a single time and approximately 19% taken by the ten largest.

The receptor comes from a human donor who received a COVID-19 vaccine. The rearrangement uses TRBV2 and TRBJ2-7; 8 bases line up with TRBD1. The starting material was CD4+ T cells from blood, cultured in vitro, obtained before SARS-CoV-2 vaccination. The DNA of the CDR3 is TGTGCCACCAAGGGGGACAGGAGCTCCTACGAGCAGTACTTC. Encoded protein: CATKGDRSSYEQYF.